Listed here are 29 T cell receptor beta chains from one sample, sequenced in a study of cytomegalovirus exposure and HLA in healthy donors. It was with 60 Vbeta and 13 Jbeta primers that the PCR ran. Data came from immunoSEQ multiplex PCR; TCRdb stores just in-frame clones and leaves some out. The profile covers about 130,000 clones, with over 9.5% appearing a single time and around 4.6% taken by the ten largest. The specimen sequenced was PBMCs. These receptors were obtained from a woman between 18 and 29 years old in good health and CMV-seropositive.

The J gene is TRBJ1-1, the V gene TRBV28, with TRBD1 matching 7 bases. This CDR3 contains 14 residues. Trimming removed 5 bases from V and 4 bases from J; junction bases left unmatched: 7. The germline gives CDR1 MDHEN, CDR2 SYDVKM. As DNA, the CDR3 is TGTGCCAGCAGTCCAGACAGGGTTGGCACTGAAGCTTTCTTT. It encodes CASSPDRVGTEAFF.

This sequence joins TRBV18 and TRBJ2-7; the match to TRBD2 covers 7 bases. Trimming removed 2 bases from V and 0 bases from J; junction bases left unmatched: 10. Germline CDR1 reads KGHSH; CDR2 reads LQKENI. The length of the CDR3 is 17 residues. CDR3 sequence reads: CASSPFFLGGSSYEQYF. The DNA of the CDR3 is TGTGCCAGCTCACCATTCTTCCTGGGCGGGAGCTCCTACGAGCAGTACTTC.

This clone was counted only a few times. This CDR3 is CASKGTGWYTEAFF. As DNA, the CDR3 is TGTGCCAGCAAGGGGACAGGGTGGTACACTGAAGCTTTCTTT. The chain uses TRBV6-1 and TRBJ1-1; 9 bases map to TRBD1. The CDR3 covers 14 residues. Germline V gene sequence: CDR1 MNHNS, CDR2 SASEGT. V lost 7 bases to trimming and J lost 3 bases; unmatched junction nucleotides: 6.

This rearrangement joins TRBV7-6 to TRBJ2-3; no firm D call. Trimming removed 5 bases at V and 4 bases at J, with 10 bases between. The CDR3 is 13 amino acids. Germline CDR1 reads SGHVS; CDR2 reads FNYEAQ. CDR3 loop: CASSDRRADTQYF. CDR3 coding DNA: TGTGCCAGCAGCGATAGACGGGCAGATACGCAGTATTTT.

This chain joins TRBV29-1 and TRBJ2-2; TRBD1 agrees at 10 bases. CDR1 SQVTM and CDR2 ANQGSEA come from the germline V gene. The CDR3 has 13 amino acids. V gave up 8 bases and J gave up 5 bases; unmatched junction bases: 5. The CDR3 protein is CSTGTGETGELFF. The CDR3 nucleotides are TGCAGCACCGGGACAGGGGAGACCGGGGAGCTGTTTTTT.

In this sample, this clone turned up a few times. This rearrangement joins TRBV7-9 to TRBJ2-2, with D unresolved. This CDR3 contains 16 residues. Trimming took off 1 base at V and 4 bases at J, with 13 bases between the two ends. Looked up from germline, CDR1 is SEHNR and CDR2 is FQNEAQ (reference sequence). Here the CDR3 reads CASSLVSLSSTGELFF. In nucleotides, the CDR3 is TGTGCCAGCAGCTTAGTTAGTCTTTCTAGCACCGGGGAGCTGTTTTTT.

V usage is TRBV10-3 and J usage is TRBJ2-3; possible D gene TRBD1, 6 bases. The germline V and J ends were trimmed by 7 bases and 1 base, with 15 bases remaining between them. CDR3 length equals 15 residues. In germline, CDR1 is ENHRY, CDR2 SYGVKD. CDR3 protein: CAITRTDSRTDTQYF. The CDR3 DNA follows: TGTGCCATCACTAGGACGGACAGCCGCACAGATACGCAGTATTTT.

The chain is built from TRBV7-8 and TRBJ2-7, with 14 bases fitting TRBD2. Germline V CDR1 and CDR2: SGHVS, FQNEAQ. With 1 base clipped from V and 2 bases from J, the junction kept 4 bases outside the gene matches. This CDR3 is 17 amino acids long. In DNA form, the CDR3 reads TGTGCCAGCAGCTTAGGGGGACTAGCGGGAGAAACCTACGAGCAGTACTTC. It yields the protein CASSLGGLAGETYEQYF.

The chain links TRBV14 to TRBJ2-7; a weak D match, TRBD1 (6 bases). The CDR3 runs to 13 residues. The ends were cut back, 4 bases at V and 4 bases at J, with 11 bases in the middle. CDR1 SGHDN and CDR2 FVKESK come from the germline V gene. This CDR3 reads CASSPRGGYEQYF. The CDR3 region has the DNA TGTGCCAGCAGCCCCCGAGGGGGATACGAGCAGTACTTC.

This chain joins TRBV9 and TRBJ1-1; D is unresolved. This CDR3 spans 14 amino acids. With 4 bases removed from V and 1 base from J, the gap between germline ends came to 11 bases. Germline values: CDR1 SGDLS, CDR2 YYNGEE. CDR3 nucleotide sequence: TGTGCCAGCAGCCTCGGACTCCAGAACACTGAAGCTTTCTTT. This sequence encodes CASSLGLQNTEAFF.

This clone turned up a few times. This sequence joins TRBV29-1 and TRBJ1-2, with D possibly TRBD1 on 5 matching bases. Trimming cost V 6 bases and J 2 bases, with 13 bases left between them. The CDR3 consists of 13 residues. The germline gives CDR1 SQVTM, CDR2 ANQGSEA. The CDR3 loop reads CSVDLTANYGYTF. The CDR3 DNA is TGCAGCGTCGACCTGACAGCCAACTATGGCTACACCTTC.

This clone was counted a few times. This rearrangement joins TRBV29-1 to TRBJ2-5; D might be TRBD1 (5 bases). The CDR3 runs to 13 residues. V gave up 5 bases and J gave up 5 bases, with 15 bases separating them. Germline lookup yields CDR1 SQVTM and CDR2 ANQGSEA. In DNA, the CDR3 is TGCAGCGTTACTACCCCCCCAGGGGAGACCCAGTACTTC. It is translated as CSVTTPPGETQYF.

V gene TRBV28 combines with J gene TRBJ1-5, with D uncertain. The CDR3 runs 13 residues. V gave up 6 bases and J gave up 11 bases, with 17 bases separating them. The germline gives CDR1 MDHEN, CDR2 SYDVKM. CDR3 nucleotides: TGTGCCAGCAGAAACTTGGCGGAATCGGCCCAGCATTTT. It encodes CASRNLAESAQHF.

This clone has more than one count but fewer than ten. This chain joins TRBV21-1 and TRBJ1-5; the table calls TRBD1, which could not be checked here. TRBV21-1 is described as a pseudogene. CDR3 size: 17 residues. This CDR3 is CASSIAGRQGFDQPQHF. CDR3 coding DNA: TGTGCCAGCAGCATCGCCGGGCGACAGGGGTTCGATCAGCCCCAGCATTTT.

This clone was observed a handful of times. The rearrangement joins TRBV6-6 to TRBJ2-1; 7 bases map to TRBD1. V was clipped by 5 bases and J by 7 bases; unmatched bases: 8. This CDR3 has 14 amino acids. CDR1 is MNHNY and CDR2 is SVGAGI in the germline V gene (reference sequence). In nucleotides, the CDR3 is TGTGCCAGCAGTCAACAGGGGACATGGAATGAGCAGTTCTTC. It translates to CASSQQGTWNEQFF.

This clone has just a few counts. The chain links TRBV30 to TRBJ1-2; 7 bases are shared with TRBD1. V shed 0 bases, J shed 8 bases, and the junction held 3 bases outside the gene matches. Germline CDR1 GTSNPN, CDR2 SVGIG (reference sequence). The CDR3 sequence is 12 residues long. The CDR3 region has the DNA TGTGCCTGGAGTGTCGACAGGGCCGGCTACACCTTC. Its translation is CAWSVDRAGYTF.

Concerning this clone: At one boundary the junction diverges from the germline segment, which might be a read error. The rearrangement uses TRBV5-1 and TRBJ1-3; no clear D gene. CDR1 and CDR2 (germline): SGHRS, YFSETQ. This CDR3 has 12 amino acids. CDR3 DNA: TGCGCAAGCAGCTTGGGAGGAAACAACATATATTTT. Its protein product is CASSLGGNNIYF.

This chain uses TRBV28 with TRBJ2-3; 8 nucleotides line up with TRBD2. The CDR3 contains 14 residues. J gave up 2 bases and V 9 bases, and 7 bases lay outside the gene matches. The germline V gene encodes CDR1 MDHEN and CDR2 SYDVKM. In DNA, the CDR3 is TGTGCCAGTAGTACTAGCGGCTCCACAGATACGCAGTATTTT. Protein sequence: CASSTSGSTDTQYF. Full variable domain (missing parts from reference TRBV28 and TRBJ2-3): DVKVTQSSRYLVKRTGEKVFLECVQDMDHENMFWYRQDPGLGLRLIYFSYDVKMKEKGDIPEGYSVSREKKERFSLILESASTNQTSMYLCASSTSGSTDTQYFGPGTRLTVL.

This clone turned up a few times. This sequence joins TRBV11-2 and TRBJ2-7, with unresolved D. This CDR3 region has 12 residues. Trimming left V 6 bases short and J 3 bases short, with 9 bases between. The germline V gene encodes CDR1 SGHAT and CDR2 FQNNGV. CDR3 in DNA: TGTGCCAGCAGGGGCCTGGGCTACGAGCAGTACTTC. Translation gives CASRGLGYEQYF. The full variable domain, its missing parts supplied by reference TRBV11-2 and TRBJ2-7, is EAGVAQSPRYKIIEKRQSVAFWCNPISGHATLYWYQQILGQGPKLLIQFQNNGVVDDSQLPKDRFSAERLKGVDSTLKIQPAKLEDSAVYLCASRGLGYEQYFGPGTRLTVT.

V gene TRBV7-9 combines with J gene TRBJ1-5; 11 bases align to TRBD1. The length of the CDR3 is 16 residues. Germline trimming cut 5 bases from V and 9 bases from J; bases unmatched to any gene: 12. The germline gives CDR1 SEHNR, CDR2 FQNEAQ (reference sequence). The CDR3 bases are TGTGCCAGCAGCGAAGAGGGACAGGGGGACCTGTGGCCCCAGCATTTT. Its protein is CASSEEGQGDLWPQHF.

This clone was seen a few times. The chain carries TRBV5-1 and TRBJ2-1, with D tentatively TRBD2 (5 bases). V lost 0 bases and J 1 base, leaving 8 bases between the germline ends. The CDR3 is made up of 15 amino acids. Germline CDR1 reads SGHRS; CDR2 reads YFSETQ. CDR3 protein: CASSLEPGSYNEQFF. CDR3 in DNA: TGCGCCAGCAGCTTGGAGCCGGGGTCCTACAATGAGCAGTTCTTC.

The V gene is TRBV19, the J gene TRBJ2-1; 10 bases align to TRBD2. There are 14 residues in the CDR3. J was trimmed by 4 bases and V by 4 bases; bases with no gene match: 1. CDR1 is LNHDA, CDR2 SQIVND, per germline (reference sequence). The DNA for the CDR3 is TGTGCCAGTAGTACTAGCGGGAGATACAATGAGCAGTTCTTC. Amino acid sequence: CASSTSGRYNEQFF.

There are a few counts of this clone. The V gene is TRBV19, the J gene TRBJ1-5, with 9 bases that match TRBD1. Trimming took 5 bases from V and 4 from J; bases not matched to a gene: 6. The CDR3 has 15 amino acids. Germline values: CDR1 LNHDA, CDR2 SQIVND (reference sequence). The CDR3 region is CASSAGQGPNQPQHF. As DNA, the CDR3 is TGTGCCAGTAGTGCTGGACAGGGGCCAAATCAGCCCCAGCATTTT.

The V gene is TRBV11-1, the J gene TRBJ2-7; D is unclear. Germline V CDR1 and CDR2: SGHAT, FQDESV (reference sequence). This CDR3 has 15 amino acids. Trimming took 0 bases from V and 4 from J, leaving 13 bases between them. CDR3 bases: TGTGCCAGCAGCTTAGCGCGGTTGGCAGCGTACGAGCAGTACTTC. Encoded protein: CASSLARLAAYEQYF.

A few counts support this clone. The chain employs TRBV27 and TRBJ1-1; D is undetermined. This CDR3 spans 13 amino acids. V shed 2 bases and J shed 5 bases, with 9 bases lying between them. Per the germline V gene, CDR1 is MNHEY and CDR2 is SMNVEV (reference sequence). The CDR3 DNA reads TGTGCCAGCAGTTTAAACCCGGGGACTGAAGCTTTCTTT. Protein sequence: CASSLNPGTEAFF.

Here the CDR3 reads CASSDSAGYGYTF. CDR3 bases: TGTGCCAGCAGTGACTCCGCGGGGTATGGCTACACCTTC. V is TRBV6-4 and J is TRBJ1-2; D is unclear. Deletions cut 0 bases from V and 5 bases from J, with 7 bases between. The germline gives CDR1 MRHNA, CDR2 SNTAGT. This CDR3 spans 13 amino acids.

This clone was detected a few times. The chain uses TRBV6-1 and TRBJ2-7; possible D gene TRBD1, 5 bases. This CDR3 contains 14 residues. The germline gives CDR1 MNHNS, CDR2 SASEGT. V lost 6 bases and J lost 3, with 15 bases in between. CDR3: CASRLRDRDYEQYF. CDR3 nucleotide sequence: TGTGCCAGCAGGTTACGTGACAGAGACTACGAGCAGTACTTC.

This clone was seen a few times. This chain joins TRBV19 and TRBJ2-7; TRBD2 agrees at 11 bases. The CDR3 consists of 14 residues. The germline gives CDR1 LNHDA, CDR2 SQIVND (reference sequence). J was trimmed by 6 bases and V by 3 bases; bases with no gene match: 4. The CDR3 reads CASSMTSGIREQYF. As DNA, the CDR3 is TGTGCCAGTAGTATGACTAGCGGGATCCGCGAGCAGTACTTC.

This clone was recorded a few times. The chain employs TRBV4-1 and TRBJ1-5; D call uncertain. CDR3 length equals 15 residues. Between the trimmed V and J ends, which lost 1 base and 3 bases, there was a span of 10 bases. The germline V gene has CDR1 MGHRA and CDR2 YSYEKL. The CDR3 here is CASSQGGSPNQPQHF. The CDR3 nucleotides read TGCGCCAGCAGCCAAGGAGGCAGCCCCAATCAGCCCCAGCATTTT.